Following are 31 T cell receptor beta chains from one sample sequenced in a study of blood T cell repertoires in COVID-19. Sequenced by immunoSEQ multiplex PCR; TCRdb stores in-frame clones only, minus some. Of over 300,000 clones listed, 89% are singletons. Sequencing was done on a sample of PBMCs or T cells enriched from blood (not recorded which). Source of these receptors: a woman aged 35 to 49 who had recovered from COVID-19.

V and J are TRBV5-6 and TRBJ2-1, with 11 bases identical to TRBD1. V was pared by 4 bases and J by 6 bases, with 12 bases of the junction left unmatched. This CDR3 has 17 amino acids. The germline V gene has CDR1 SGHDT and CDR2 YYEEEE. In DNA, the CDR3 is TGTGCCAGCAGCCCATATATAGGACAGGGGGCGGTCAATGAGCAGTTCTTC. It is translated as CASSPYIGQGAVNEQFF.

The chain has TRBV3-1 (or the pseudogene TRBV3-2) and TRBJ2-3; D may be TRBD2 (5 bases). The CDR3 is made up of 15 amino acids. The V gene's germline CDR1 is LGHDT and CDR2 YNNKEL (reference sequence). The ends were cut back, 4 bases at V and 4 bases at J, with 15 bases in the middle. The CDR3 DNA is TGTGCCAGCAGCCTAGAAGGGAGATTCGCAGATACGCAGTATTTT. This translates into CASSLEGRFADTQYF.

This chain joins TRBV28 and TRBJ2-1, with TRBD2 matching over 9 bases. The V and J ends lost 6 bases and 10 bases, in that order; junction bases with no gene match: 13. Germline lookup yields CDR1 MDHEN and CDR2 SYDVKM. CDR3 size: 15 residues. As DNA, the CDR3 is TGTGCCAGCAGCACTACTGGCGGGAGGGCCCGGGAGCAGTTCTTC. Translated, it gives CASSTTGGRAREQFF.

The table lists this clone with a count of one. The J gene is TRBJ1-6, the V gene TRBV5-8, with D perhaps TRBD1 (5 bases). Germline CDR1 is SGHTS and CDR2 is YDEGEE. The CDR3 contains 16 residues. Between the trimmed V and J ends, which lost 5 bases and 7 bases, there was a span of 19 bases. The CDR3 is CASSQDRNRPNSPLHF. The CDR3 DNA reads as TGTGCCAGCAGTCAAGACAGAAACCGGCCGAATTCACCCCTCCACTTT.

The V call is TRBV5-6, the J call TRBJ1-5, with D perhaps matching TRBD1 (6 bases). Per the germline V gene, CDR1 is SGHDT and CDR2 is YYEEEE. There are 14 residues in the CDR3. V lost 4 bases and J lost 3, with 11 bases in between. The CDR3 is CASSHGQFNQPQHF. The DNA for the CDR3 is TGTGCCAGCAGCCATGGACAGTTCAATCAGCCCCAGCATTTT.

The genes are TRBV11-2 and TRBJ2-5; possibly TRBD2 for D (7 bases). Germline assignment: CDR1 SGHAT and CDR2 FQNNGV. The CDR3 is 15 residues long. V was pared by 2 bases and J by 3 bases, with 13 bases between. The CDR3 loop reads CASSLSGGREETQYF. CDR3 in DNA: TGTGCCAGCAGCTTATCGGGGGGCAGGGAAGAGACCCAGTACTTC.

The V call is TRBV28, the J call TRBJ2-2; 11 bases align to TRBD2. Germline-derived CDR1 and CDR2 are MDHEN and SYDVKM. This CDR3 contains 16 residues. The J segment lost 6 bases and the V segment lost 5 bases, leaving 8 bases of the junction unmatched. CDR3 bases: TGTGCCAGCAGTCCCATAGCGGGGGGGCTCGCCGGGGAGCTGTTTTTT. It encodes CASSPIAGGLAGELFF.

V and J are TRBV19 and TRBJ2-5; 8 nucleotides line up with TRBD1. The V segment lost 4 bases and the J segment 14 bases; nucleotides outside the gene matches: 6. Germline V gene data show CDR1 as LNHDA and CDR2 as SQIVND (reference sequence). CDR3 length: 11 residues. CDR3 region: CASSTGQGFYF. DNA for the CDR3: TGTGCCAGTAGTACCGGACAGGGATTTTACTTC.

The chain carries TRBV10-3 and TRBJ2-3; D not resolved. Germline V gene lookup returns CDR1 ENHRY and CDR2 SYGVKD. The CDR3 covers 14 residues. V was pared by 10 bases and J by 0 bases, with 14 bases between. The CDR3 protein is CASKRGVSTDTQYF. The CDR3 DNA reads as TGTGCCAGCAAACGCGGCGTTAGCACAGATACGCAGTATTTT.

The chain is built from TRBV30 and TRBJ2-3, with D unresolved. Germline values: CDR1 GTSNPN, CDR2 SVGIG (reference sequence). V was clipped by 1 base and J by 3 bases, with 5 bases between them. The CDR3 has 12 amino acids. This CDR3 reads CAWSGMTDTQYF. CDR3 DNA: TGTGCCTGGAGTGGTATGACAGATACGCAGTATTTT.

V and J are TRBV9 and TRBJ2-7, with 8 bases aligning to TRBD1. Germline CDR1 SGDLS, CDR2 YYNGEE. J lost 2 bases, V lost 1 base, and 11 bases had no gene match. The CDR3 is 17 amino acids. The CDR3 region is CASSVSESRQGPYEQYF. The CDR3 DNA sequence: TGTGCCAGCAGCGTATCGGAATCACGACAGGGGCCCTACGAGCAGTACTTC.

The chain links TRBV6-2 or TRBV6-3 to TRBJ1-1; D is possibly TRBD1 (5 bases). V lost 4 bases to trimming and J lost 4 bases, with 10 bases between them. Germline V gene data show CDR1 as MNHEY and CDR2 as SVGEGT. This CDR3 is 13 amino acids long. The CDR3 sequence: CASSWDQGTEAFF. The CDR3 DNA reads as TGTGCCAGCAGTTGGGATCAGGGCACTGAAGCTTTCTTT.

The chain carries TRBV27 and TRBJ2-1; 7 positions agree with TRBD2. Germline V gene sequence: CDR1 MNHEY, CDR2 SMNVEV (reference sequence). There are 15 residues in the CDR3. The J segment lost 7 bases and the V segment lost 6 bases, leaving 12 bases of the junction unmatched. CDR3: CASRTYPAGGNEQFF. The CDR3 nucleotides read TGTGCCAGCAGAACATATCCCGCCGGGGGGAATGAGCAGTTCTTC.

The chain has TRBV9 and TRBJ2-7; 10 positions match TRBD2. J lost 2 bases, V lost 4 bases, and 6 bases had no gene match. The CDR3 covers 15 residues. CDR1 is SGDLS, CDR2 YYNGEE, per germline. For the CDR3, the DNA is TGTGCCAGCAGCTCTGGGAGCGGGAGGGCCTACGAGCAGTACTTC. It translates to CASSSGSGRAYEQYF.

The rearrangement uses TRBV18 and TRBJ1-4; TRBD1 matches 7 bases. Losses at the gene ends were 4 bases for V and 4 bases for J; bases not matched to a gene: 3. The CDR3 runs to 14 residues. Germline-derived CDR1 and CDR2 are KGHSH and LQKENI. CDR3 in amino acids: CASSQDRINEKLFF. For the CDR3, the DNA is TGTGCCAGCTCACAGGACAGGATTAATGAAAAACTGTTTTTT.

The J gene is TRBJ2-7, the V gene TRBV5-5; D may be TRBD2 (6 bases). Trimming shortened V by 1 base and J by 7 bases, and 12 bases separated the two germline ends. The V gene's germline CDR1 is SGHKS and CDR2 YYEKEE (reference sequence). The CDR3 covers 13 residues. DNA for the CDR3: TGTGCCAGCAGCTTGTACGCGGCGGGGGAGCAGTACTTC. Translated, it gives CASSLYAAGEQYF. Full variable domain (missing parts from reference TRBV5-5 and TRBJ2-7): DAGVTQSPTHLIKTRGQQVTLRCSPISGHKSVSWYQQVLGQGPQFIFQYYEKEERGRGNFPDRFSARQFPNYSSELNVNALLLGDSALYLCASSLYAAGEQYFGPGTRLTVT.

V gene TRBV7-2 combines with J gene TRBJ1-2, with D tentatively TRBD1 (6 bases). V shed 2 bases and J shed 7 bases, with 11 bases lying between them. This CDR3 contains 13 residues. Germline assignment: CDR1 SGHTA and CDR2 FQGNSA. CDR3 nucleotide sequence: TGTGCCAGCAGCTTACCAGGGGCCGGTGGCTACACCTTC. Translating it yields CASSLPGAGGYTF.

The table lists this clone with a count of one. This chain joins TRBV28 and TRBJ1-1; D possibly corresponds to TRBD1 (6 bases). Per the germline V gene, CDR1 is MDHEN and CDR2 is SYDVKM. This CDR3 contains 15 residues. V lost 7 bases to trimming and J lost 4 bases, with 19 bases between them. The CDR3 region is CASTTHQGFGTEAFF. In DNA, the CDR3 is TGTGCCAGCACCACCCACCAGGGGTTTGGCACTGAAGCTTTCTTT.

This clone was found once. The genes are TRBV5-4 and TRBJ1-1; 7 nucleotides align to TRBD1. This CDR3 spans 13 amino acids. The ends lost 9 bases at V and 0 bases at J; junction bases unmatched: 5. Germline V gene data show CDR1 as SGHNT and CDR2 as YYREEE (reference sequence). The CDR3 reads CATRTGLNTEAFF. The CDR3 DNA reads TGTGCCACCCGGACAGGCTTGAACACTGAAGCTTTCTTT. The full variable domain, rest sourced from reference TRBV5-4 and TRBJ1-1, is ETGVTQSPTHLIKTRGQQVTLRCSSQSGHNTVSWYQQALGQGPQFIFQYYREEENGRGNFPPRFSGLQFPNYSSELNVNALELDDSALYLCATRTGLNTEAFFGQGTRLTVV.

The rearrangement uses TRBV19 and TRBJ2-3; 9 nucleotides line up with TRBD2. The germline CDR1 and CDR2 sequences are LNHDA and SQIVND (reference sequence). The CDR3 is 15 residues long. The V segment lost 4 bases and the J segment 6 bases; nucleotides outside the gene matches: 8. For the CDR3, the DNA is TGTGCCAGTAGTACCATAGCGGGGGTGGGGGATACGCAGTATTTT. It yields the protein CASSTIAGVGDTQYF. Using reference TRBV19 and TRBJ2-3 for the parts outside the CDR3, the full variable domain is DGGITQSPKYLFRKEGQNVTLSCEQNLNHDAMYWYRQDPGQGLRLIYYSQIVNDFQKGDIAEGYSVSREKKESFPLTVTSAQKNPTAFYLCASSTIAGVGDTQYFGPGTRLTVL.

The J gene is TRBJ2-2, the V gene TRBV4-3, with unresolved D. V dropped 0 bases and J dropped 6 bases, with 11 bases sitting between them. The CDR3 sequence is 15 residues long. Germline values: CDR1 LGHNA, CDR2 YSLEER. CDR3 residues: CASSQEGLRAGELFF. The DNA for the CDR3 is TGCGCCAGCAGCCAAGAAGGTTTACGGGCCGGGGAGCTGTTTTTT.

This sequence joins TRBV28 and TRBJ2-7; D ambiguous. The V end lost 2 bases, the J end lost 0 bases, and 11 bases lay between the germline ends. The CDR3 length is 15 residues. Looked up from germline, CDR1 is MDHEN and CDR2 is SYDVKM. The CDR3 nucleotides are TGTGCCAGCAGTTTAGCAGCGAGAAGCTCCTACGAGCAGTACTTC. It encodes CASSLAARSSYEQYF.

This chain's CDR3 is CAWNRVAGELFF. The CDR3 coding sequence is TGTGCCTGGAACAGGGTGGCCGGGGAGCTGTTTTTT. The chain has TRBV30 and TRBJ2-2; possibly TRBD1 for D (6 bases). V lost 4 bases and J 6 bases, leaving 9 bases between the germline ends. CDR1 and CDR2 from the germline V gene are GTSNPN and SVGIG (reference sequence). The CDR3 loop spans 12 amino acids. The full variable domain, in which reference TRBV30 and TRBJ2-2 provide the parts outside the CDR3, is SQTIHQWPATLVQPVGSPLSLECTVEGTSNPNLYWYRQAAGRGLQLLFYSVGIGQISSEVPQNLSASRPQDRQFILSSKKLLLSDSGFYLCAWNRVAGELFFGEGSRLTVL.

This chain uses TRBV29-1 with TRBJ2-5; D gene uncertain. The V gene lost 7 bases and the J gene lost 3 bases, with 6 bases spanning the gap. The CDR3 loop spans 10 amino acids. The V gene's germline CDR1 is SQVTM and CDR2 ANQGSEA. Written as DNA, the CDR3 is TGCAGCGCACAGAAAGAGACCCAGTACTTC. It specifies CSAQKETQYF.

The chain recombines TRBV10-1 with TRBJ2-3, with a weak D call TRBD2 (6 bases). With 6 bases removed from V and 5 bases from J, the gap between germline ends came to 15 bases. The germline V gene encodes CDR1 WNHNN and CDR2 SYGVQD (reference sequence). The CDR3 is 14 amino acids. CDR3 protein: CASSPRRGGDTQYF. In DNA, the CDR3 is TGCGCCAGCAGCCCGAGGAGGGGAGGAGATACGCAGTATTTT.

V and J are TRBV7-9 and TRBJ1-4; a weak D match, TRBD1 (5 bases). V was cut by 4 bases and J by 7 bases, with 13 bases left in between. Germline CDR1 and CDR2: SEHNR and FQNEAQ (reference sequence). This CDR3 contains 14 residues. DNA of the CDR3: TGTGCCAGCAGCTACGGTCAGGGAGGTGAAAAACTGTTTTTT. Translated, it gives CASSYGQGGEKLFF. Looking up the rest from reference TRBV7-9 and TRBJ1-4 gives the full variable domain: DTGVSQNPRHKITKRGQNVTFRCDPISEHNRLYWYRQTLGQGPEFLTYFQNEAQLEKSRLLSDRFSAERPKGSFSTLEIQRTEQGDSAMYLCASSYGQGGEKLFFGSGTQLSVL.

J is TRBJ1-5 and V is TRBV4-3; no definite D call. CDR1 is LGHNA, CDR2 YSLEER, per germline. The germline V and J ends were trimmed by 0 bases and 6 bases, with 15 bases remaining between them. This CDR3 has 16 amino acids. The CDR3 bases are TGCGCCAGCAGCCAAGATCTACGGTTGCGGAGTCAGCCCCAGCATTTT. As protein: CASSQDLRLRSQPQHF.

The rearrangement uses TRBV28 and TRBJ2-1; D might be TRBD1 (6 bases). Germline values: CDR1 MDHEN, CDR2 SYDVKM. The CDR3 runs to 15 residues. Trimming took off 2 bases at V and 3 bases at J, with 11 bases between the two ends. The CDR3 sequence is CASSLGQIYYNEQFF. CDR3 nucleotide sequence: TGTGCCAGCAGTTTAGGACAGATATACTACAATGAGCAGTTCTTC.

This clone has more than one count but fewer than ten. V gene TRBV7-6 combines with J gene TRBJ2-3; 7 bases match TRBD2. CDR3 length: 14 residues. The V gene's germline CDR1 is SGHVS and CDR2 FNYEAQ. The V segment lost 3 bases and the J segment 4 bases; nucleotides outside the gene matches: 4. In nucleotides, the CDR3 is TGTGCCAGCAGCTTGGGGGGGGGAGCAGATACGCAGTATTTT. Its translation is CASSLGGGADTQYF.

A few counts support this clone. The chain joins TRBV6-5 to TRBJ1-1, with no clear D. Trimming pared 0 bases from V and 0 bases from J, leaving 8 bases between. Per the germline V gene, CDR1 is MNHEY and CDR2 is SVGAGI. CDR3 length equals 15 residues. The CDR3 DNA reads TGTGCCAGCAGTTACTCGATGGGCATGAACACTGAAGCTTTCTTT. Protein sequence: CASSYSMGMNTEAFF.

This clone is a singleton in its sample. The chain links TRBV12-3 or TRBV12-4 to TRBJ1-5; D is undetermined. Trimming removed 3 bases from V and 6 bases from J, with 9 bases in between. This CDR3 contains 13 residues. CDR3 DNA sequence: TGTGCCAGCAGTTTTACAAGCGGTCAGCCCCAGCATTTT. This codes for CASSFTSGQPQHF.